The next 24 T cell receptor beta chains were all read from a single sample in a study of T cells in Graves' hyperthyroidism and ophthalmopathy. TCR beta CDR3 regions were amplified from RNA. HTBI primers drove first-round RT-PCR of the TCR CDR3. TCRdb called the multiplex PCR reads again in MiXCR, with one record for every CDR3 protein. The sample lists about 560,000 distinct CDR3 sequences, about half seen once, with 8% to 8.5% in the top ten. What was sequenced was peripheral blood or thyroid tissue (not recorded which). The source of these receptors is a woman aged 18-30 years with Graves' hyperthyroidism.

The CDR3 DNA reads as TGTGCCAGCAGCTTTCCCGATGTGAATGGCTACACCTTC. It translates to CASSFPDVNGYTF. V gene TRBV25-1 combines with J gene TRBJ1-2; unclear D gene. This CDR3 region has 13 residues. With 6 bases removed from V and 6 bases from J, the gap between germline ends came to 14 bases. Germline values: CDR1 MGHDK, CDR2 SYGVNS.

This clonotype was counted many times. The chain uses TRBV29-1 and TRBJ2-2, with TRBD1 matching over 10 bases. The germline CDR1 and CDR2 sequences are SQVTM and ANQGSEA. The V and J ends lost 4 bases and 2 bases, in that order; junction bases with no gene match: 1. CDR3 length: 14 residues. The CDR3 loop reads CSVGDRGNTGELFF. CDR3 coding DNA: TGCAGCGTTGGGGACAGGGGTAACACCGGGGAGCTGTTTTTT.

CDR3 nucleotide sequence: TGTGCCAGCAGTTTACAGCTGAACACCGGGGAGCTGTTTTTT. It specifies CASSLQLNTGELFF. This sequence joins TRBV7-9 and TRBJ2-2; D call uncertain. Germline V gives CDR1 SEHNR, CDR2 FQNEAQ (reference sequence). Trimming shortened V by 6 bases and J by 1 base, and 9 bases separated the two germline ends. This CDR3 comprises 14 residues.

The rearrangement joins TRBV29-1 to TRBJ2-5; D might be TRBD1 or TRBD2, each matching 5 bases. This CDR3 is 15 amino acids long. The V and J ends lost 7 bases and 2 bases respectively, with 20 bases between them. CDR1 and CDR2 from the germline V gene are SQVTM and ANQGSEA. CDR3 loop: CSANRRDQTQETQYF. As DNA, the CDR3 is TGCAGCGCCAACCGCCGGGACCAAACTCAAGAGACCCAGTACTTC.

This clonotype was counted a few times. V and J are TRBV19 and TRBJ1-4, with a weak D call TRBD1 (6 bases). The length of the CDR3 is 13 residues. The ends were cut back, 4 bases at V and 7 bases at J, with 10 bases in the middle. Germline lookup yields CDR1 LNHDA and CDR2 SQIVND (reference sequence). In DNA form, the CDR3 reads TGTGCCAGTAGTACCCGGACAGCTGAAAAACTGTTTTTT. Protein sequence: CASSTRTAEKLFF.

This clonotype was detected only a few times. The chain couples TRBV19 to TRBJ2-6, with 10 bases that match TRBD1. Looked up from germline, CDR1 is LNHDA and CDR2 is SQIVND (reference sequence). V lost 5 bases to trimming and J lost 2 bases; unmatched junction nucleotides: 6. CDR3 length: 17 residues. The CDR3 protein is CASSRRTGGTGANVLTF. The CDR3 nucleotides are TGTGCCAGTAGTCGCCGGACAGGGGGTACTGGGGCCAACGTCCTGACTTTC.

This chain joins TRBV19 and TRBJ1-3; no clear D. V lost 4 bases and J 4 bases, leaving 14 bases between the germline ends. This CDR3 is built from 15 residues. CDR1 and CDR2 from the germline V gene are LNHDA and SQIVND (reference sequence). The CDR3 DNA reads as TGTGCCAGTAGTAAGATATCGGGGAAGGGAAACACCATATATTTT. Protein: CASSKISGKGNTIYF. Full variable domain (missing parts from reference TRBV19 and TRBJ1-3): DGGITQSPKYLFRKEGQNVTLSCEQNLNHDAMYWYRQDPGQGLRLIYYSQIVNDFQKGDIAEGYSVSREKKESFPLTVTSAQKNPTAFYLCASSKISGKGNTIYFGEGSWLTVV.

This clonotype was counted a few times. The chain employs TRBV12-5 and TRBJ1-2; D is unresolved. Trimming removed 1 base at V and 6 bases at J, with 9 bases between. This CDR3 is 13 amino acids long. Germline loops: CDR1 LGHNT, CDR2 FRNRAP. CDR3: CASGLGVVDGYTF. In DNA, the CDR3 is TGTGCTAGTGGTTTGGGTGTAGTGGATGGCTACACCTTC.

This clonotype came up a few times. The chain recombines TRBV29-1 with TRBJ2-2; 9 positions agree with TRBD1. V dropped 8 bases and J dropped 6; count of bases not matched to a gene: 10. Germline V gives CDR1 SQVTM, CDR2 ANQGSEA. The CDR3 length is 14 residues. The CDR3 here is CSILWGDRAGELFF. DNA for the CDR3: TGCAGCATCCTGTGGGGGGACAGGGCCGGGGAGCTGTTTTTT.

This chain connects TRBV12-3 or TRBV12-4 to TRBJ1-6; D remains unclear. Trimming pared 3 bases from V and 7 bases from J, leaving 10 bases between. The CDR3 has 14 amino acids. The CDR3 spells CASSLVALNSPLHF. The CDR3 DNA reads TGTGCCAGCAGTTTGGTAGCTCTCAATTCACCCCTCCACTTT.

This sequence joins TRBV12-3 or TRBV12-4 and TRBJ1-1; 8 bases align to TRBD1. J was trimmed by 1 base and V by 6 bases; bases with no gene match: 4. The CDR3 has 14 amino acids. The DNA for the CDR3 is TGTGCCAGCAGCAGGGGGCGTGGGAACACTGAAGCTTTCTTT. This sequence encodes CASSRGRGNTEAFF.

This chain joins TRBV2 and TRBJ1-1; 9 positions match TRBD1. The CDR3 is 15 residues long. Germline loops: CDR1 SNHLY, CDR2 FYNNEI. V was pared by 5 bases and J by 5 bases, with 9 bases of the junction left unmatched. Here the CDR3 DNA reads TGTGCCAGCAGTCCCCGACAGGGGGGGAGTACTGAAGCTTTCTTT. It encodes CASSPRQGGSTEAFF.

This clonotype has only a few counts. The J gene is TRBJ1-5, the V gene TRBV7-2; D not certain. The CDR3 runs 16 residues. The germline V gene encodes CDR1 SGHTA and CDR2 FQGNSA. V was clipped by 0 bases and J by 6 bases, with 15 bases between them. CDR3 sequence: CASSLAREALSQPQHF. CDR3 coding DNA: TGTGCCAGCAGCTTAGCGAGGGAGGCGCTAAGTCAGCCCCAGCATTTT. The full variable domain, in which reference TRBV7-2 and TRBJ1-5 provide the parts outside the CDR3, is GAGVSQSPSNKVTEKGKDVELRCDPISGHTALYWYRQSLGQGLEFLIYFQGNSAPDKSGLPSDRFSAERTGGSVSTLTIQRTQQEDSAVYLCASSLAREALSQPQHFGDGTRLSIL.

CDR3 nucleotide sequence: TGTGCCAGTATTCCTCTCGGGGGCAGCGGAAACACCATATATTTT. Translated, it gives CASIPLGGSGNTIYF. The chain couples TRBV19 to TRBJ1-3; D perhaps matches TRBD1 (6 bases). The CDR3 extends over 15 amino acids. CDR1 is LNHDA and CDR2 is SQIVND in the germline V gene (reference sequence). With 7 bases removed from V and 4 bases from J, the gap between germline ends came to 17 bases.

This chain uses TRBV7-2 with TRBJ2-7; tentatively, D is TRBD1 (6 bases). The CDR3 runs 12 residues. The germline CDR1 and CDR2 sequences are SGHTA and FQGNSA. Trimming took 4 bases from V and 7 from J, leaving 11 bases between them. The CDR3 DNA sequence: TGTGCCAGCAGCTCAACAGGGCGAGAGCAGTACTTC. Translating gives CASSSTGREQYF.

A word on this clonotype: An end of the junction differs from the germline gene, which may be a read error. The rearrangement links TRBV7-2 to TRBJ2-5; possibly TRBD1 or TRBD2 for D (5 bases each). Germline V gives CDR1 SGHTA, CDR2 FQGNSA. This CDR3 region has 14 residues. The CDR3 region has the DNA TGCGCCAGCAGCCAATATGGGGACGGTGCGACCCAGTACTTC. Translating it yields CASSQYGDGATQYF.

In its sample, this clonotype was seen many times. The gene calls are TRBV7-2 and TRBJ1-5; 7 bases align to TRBD1. Germline CDR1 is SGHTA and CDR2 is FQGNSA. The junction had 2 bases not matched to a gene; V was cut back by 6 bases and J by 6 bases. CDR3 length: 12 amino acids. The CDR3 sequence is CASRNRGQPQHF. CDR3 nucleotide sequence: TGTGCCAGCAGAAACAGGGGTCAGCCCCAGCATTTT.

The chain has TRBV2 and TRBJ1-2; D remains unclear. V lost 6 bases and J lost 4, with 6 bases in between. The CDR3 consists of 11 residues. Germline CDR1 SNHLY, CDR2 FYNNEI. This CDR3 is CASRLFYGYTF. The CDR3 coding sequence is TGTGCCAGCAGGTTATTCTATGGCTACACCTTC.

With regard to this clonotype: An end of the junction does not agree with germline; a read error may underlie this. The chain combines TRBV7-9 with TRBJ1-1, with D possibly being TRBD1 (6 bases). There are 12 residues in the CDR3. CDR1 SEHNR and CDR2 FQNEAQ come from the germline V gene (reference sequence). The CDR3 DNA is TGTGCCAGCAGCTTTGGGGACACCCAATTGATCTTT. Protein product: CASSFGDTQLIF.

The V call is TRBV5-4, the J call TRBJ2-7, with TRBD2 identical over 7 bases. Germline CDR1 reads SGHNT; CDR2 reads YYREEE (reference sequence). V lost 9 bases to trimming and J lost 0 bases; unmatched junction nucleotides: 12. This CDR3 region has 15 residues. The CDR3 loop reads CAIPEREVHSYEQYF. As DNA, the CDR3 is TGTGCCATCCCGGAACGGGAGGTACACTCCTACGAGCAGTACTTC.

This clonotype was seen ten or more times. The rearrangement uses TRBV29-1 and TRBJ1-2; 7 bases are a match to TRBD1. J lost 6 bases, V lost 5 bases, and 6 bases had no gene match. Germline V gene sequence: CDR1 SQVTM, CDR2 ANQGSEA. This CDR3 comprises 12 residues. The DNA for the CDR3 is TGCAGCGTTTCGCGGACAGGCGATGGCTACACCTTC. Translated, it gives CSVSRTGDGYTF.

This clonotype was seen a handful of times. The V and J genes are TRBV11-3 and TRBJ2-7, with 7 bases that match TRBD1. Germline V gives CDR1 SGHNT, CDR2 YENEEA. The V and J ends lost 1 base and 3 bases, in that order; junction bases with no gene match: 6. This CDR3 comprises 15 residues. This chain's CDR3 is CASSLVGGAGYEQYF. For the CDR3, the DNA is TGTGCCAGCAGCTTAGTAGGGGGCGCGGGCTACGAGCAGTACTTC. Full variable domain (rest looked up from reference TRBV11-3 and TRBJ2-7): EAGVVQSPRYKIIEKKQPVAFWCNPISGHNTLYWYLQNLGQGPELLIRYENEEAVDDSQLPKDRFSAERLKGVDSTLKIQPAELGDSAVYLCASSLVGGAGYEQYFGPGTRLTVT.

V usage is TRBV24-1 and J usage is TRBJ2-3; D unclear. From germline, CDR1 is KGHDR and CDR2 SFDVKD. Trimming pared 5 bases from V and 6 bases from J, leaving 5 bases between. The length of the CDR3 is 11 residues. The CDR3 reads CATSGSDTQYF. CDR3 nucleotides: TGTGCCACCAGTGGGAGCGATACGCAGTATTTT.

The V gene is TRBV7-2, the J gene TRBJ2-5; TRBD1 matches at 8 bases. CDR3 length: 15 residues. Trimming took 5 bases from V and 5 from J; bases not matched to a gene: 10. Per the germline V gene, CDR1 is SGHTA and CDR2 is FQGNSA. The CDR3 here is CASSEEDRAGETQYF. The CDR3 DNA reads as TGTGCCAGCAGCGAAGAGGACAGGGCCGGCGAGACCCAGTACTTC.